The following is a T cell receptor (beta chain) sequence with its context. The data belong to a study of T-cell reconstitution after alpha-beta-depleted transplantation in children. Library preparation (for TCRbeta) was performed with unique molecular identifiers. From the PCR reads, TCRdb called clonotypes with MiXCR, one entry per CDR3 protein. The sample has about 170,000 distinct CDR3 sequences, more than 9.5% seen once. The CDR3 is 15 residues long. Trimming took off 5 bases at V and 0 bases at J, with 11 bases between the two ends. The germline CDR1 and CDR2 sequences are SGHRS and YFSETQ. The gene calls are TRBV5-1 and TRBJ2-2; the D call may be TRBD1 or TRBD2 (5 bases each). The sample here was PBMCs, taken before TCRalphabeta/CD19-depleted stem cell transplant. This sequence originates from a boy aged 2-9 years with acute myeloid leukemia, due to receive a stem cell transplant. CDR3 region: CASRPWDANTGELFF. The CDR3 nucleotides read TGCGCCAGCAGGCCTTGGGACGCGAACACCGGGGAGCTGTTTTTT. The full variable domain, with the rest looked up from reference TRBV5-1 and TRBJ2-2, is KAGVTQTPRYLIKTRGQQVTLSCSPISGHRSVSWYQQTPGQGLQFLFEYFSETQRNKGNFPGRFSGRQFSNSRSEMNVSTLELGDSALYLCASRPWDANTGELFFGEGSRLTVL.